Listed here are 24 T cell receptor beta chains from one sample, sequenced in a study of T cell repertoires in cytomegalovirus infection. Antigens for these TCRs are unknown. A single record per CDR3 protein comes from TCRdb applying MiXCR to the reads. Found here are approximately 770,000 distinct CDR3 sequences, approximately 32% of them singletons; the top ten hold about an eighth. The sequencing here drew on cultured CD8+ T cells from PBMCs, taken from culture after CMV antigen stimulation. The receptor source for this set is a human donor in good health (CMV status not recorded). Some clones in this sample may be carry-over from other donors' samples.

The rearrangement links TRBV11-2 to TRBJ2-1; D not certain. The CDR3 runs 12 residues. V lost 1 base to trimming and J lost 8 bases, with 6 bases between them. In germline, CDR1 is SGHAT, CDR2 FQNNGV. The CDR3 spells CASSLGSDEQFF. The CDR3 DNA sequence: TGTGCCAGCAGCTTAGGAAGTGATGAGCAGTTCTTC.

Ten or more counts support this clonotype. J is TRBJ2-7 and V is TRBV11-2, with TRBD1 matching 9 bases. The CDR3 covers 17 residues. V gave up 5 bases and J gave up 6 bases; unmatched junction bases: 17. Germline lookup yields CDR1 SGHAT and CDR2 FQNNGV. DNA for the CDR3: TGTGCCAGCAGCATCGGACAGGGGACTTCCGGGGCTCTCGAGCAGTACGTC. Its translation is CASSIGQGTSGALEQYV.

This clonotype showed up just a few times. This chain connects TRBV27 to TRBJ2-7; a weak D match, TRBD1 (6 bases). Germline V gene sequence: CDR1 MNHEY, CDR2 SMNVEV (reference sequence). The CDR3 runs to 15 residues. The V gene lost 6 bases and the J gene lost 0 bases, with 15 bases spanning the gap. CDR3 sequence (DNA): TGTGCCAGCAGATTAAGAGGGGACAACTCCTACGAGCAGTACTTC. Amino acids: CASRLRGDNSYEQYF.

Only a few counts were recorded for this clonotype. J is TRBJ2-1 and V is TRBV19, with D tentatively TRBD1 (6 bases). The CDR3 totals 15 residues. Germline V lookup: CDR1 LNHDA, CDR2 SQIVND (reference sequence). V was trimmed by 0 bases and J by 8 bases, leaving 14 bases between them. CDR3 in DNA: TGTGCCAGTAGTATAGAGGACAGCCCCGGGCATGAGCAGTTCTTC. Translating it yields CASSIEDSPGHEQFF.

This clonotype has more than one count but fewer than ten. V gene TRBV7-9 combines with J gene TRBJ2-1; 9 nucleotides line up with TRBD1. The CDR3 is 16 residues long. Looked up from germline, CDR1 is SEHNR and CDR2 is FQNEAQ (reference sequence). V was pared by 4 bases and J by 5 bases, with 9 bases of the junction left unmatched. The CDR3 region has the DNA TGTGCCAGCAGCTCCGCCGGGACAGGGCAGGACAATGAGCAGTTCTTC. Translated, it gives CASSSAGTGQDNEQFF.

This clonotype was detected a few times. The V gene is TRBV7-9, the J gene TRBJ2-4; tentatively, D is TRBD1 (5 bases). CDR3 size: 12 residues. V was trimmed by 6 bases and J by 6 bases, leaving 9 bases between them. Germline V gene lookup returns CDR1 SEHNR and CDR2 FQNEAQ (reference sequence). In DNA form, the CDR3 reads TGTGCCAGCAGATTTGACAGAAACATTCAGTACTTC. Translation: CASRFDRNIQYF.

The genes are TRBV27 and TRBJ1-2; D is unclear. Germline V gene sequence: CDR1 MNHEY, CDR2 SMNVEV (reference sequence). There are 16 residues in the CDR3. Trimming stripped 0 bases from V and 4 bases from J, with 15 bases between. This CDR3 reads CASSLSWEGGIYGYTF. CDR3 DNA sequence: TGTGCCAGCAGTTTATCGTGGGAGGGTGGAATCTATGGCTACACCTTC.

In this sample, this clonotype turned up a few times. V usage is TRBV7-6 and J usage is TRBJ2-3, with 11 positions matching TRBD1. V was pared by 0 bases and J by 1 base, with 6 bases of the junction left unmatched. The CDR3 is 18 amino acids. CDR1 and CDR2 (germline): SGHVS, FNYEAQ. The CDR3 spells CASSLAGPGQGGTDTQYF. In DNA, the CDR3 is TGTGCCAGCAGCTTAGCGGGGCCGGGACAGGGGGGCACAGATACGCAGTATTTT.

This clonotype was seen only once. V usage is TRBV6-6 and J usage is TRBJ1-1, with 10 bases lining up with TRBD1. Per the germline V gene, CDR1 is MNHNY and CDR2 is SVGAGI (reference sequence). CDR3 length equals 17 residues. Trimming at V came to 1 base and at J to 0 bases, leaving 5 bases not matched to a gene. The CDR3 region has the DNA TGTGCCAGCAGTTACTTTGGACAGGGGGGCATGAACACTGAAGCTTTCTTT. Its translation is CASSYFGQGGMNTEAFF.

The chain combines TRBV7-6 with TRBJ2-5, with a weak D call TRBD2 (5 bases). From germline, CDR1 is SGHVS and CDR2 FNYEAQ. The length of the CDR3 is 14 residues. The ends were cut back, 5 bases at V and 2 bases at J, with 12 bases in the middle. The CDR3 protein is CASSPQGRQETQYF. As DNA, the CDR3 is TGTGCCAGCAGCCCCCAAGGGAGACAAGAGACCCAGTACTTC.

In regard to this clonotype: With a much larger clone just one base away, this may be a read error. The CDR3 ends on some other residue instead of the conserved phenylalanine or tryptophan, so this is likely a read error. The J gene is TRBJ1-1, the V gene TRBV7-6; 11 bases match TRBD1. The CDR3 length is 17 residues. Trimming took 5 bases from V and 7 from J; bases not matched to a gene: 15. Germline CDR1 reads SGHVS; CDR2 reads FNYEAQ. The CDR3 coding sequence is TGTGCCAGCAGCCGGACAGGGGGCGCAGGTACAAAAGATGAAGCTTTCCTT. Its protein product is CASSRTGGAGTKDEAFL.

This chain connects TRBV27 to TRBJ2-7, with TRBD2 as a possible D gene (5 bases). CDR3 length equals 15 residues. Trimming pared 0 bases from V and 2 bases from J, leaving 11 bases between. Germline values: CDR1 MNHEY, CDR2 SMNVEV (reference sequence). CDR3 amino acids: CASSLSGFGTYEQYF. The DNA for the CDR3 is TGTGCCAGCAGTTTATCGGGCTTCGGGACCTACGAGCAGTACTTC.

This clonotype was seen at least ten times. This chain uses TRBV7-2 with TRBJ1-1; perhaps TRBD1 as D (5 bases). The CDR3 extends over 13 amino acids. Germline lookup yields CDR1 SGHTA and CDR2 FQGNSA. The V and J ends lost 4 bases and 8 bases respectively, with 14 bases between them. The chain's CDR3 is CASSSYGGTEAFF. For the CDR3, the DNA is TGTGCCAGCAGCTCCTACGGCGGGACGGAAGCTTTCTTT. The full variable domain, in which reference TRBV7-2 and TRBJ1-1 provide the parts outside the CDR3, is GAGVSQSPSNKVTEKGKDVELRCDPISGHTALYWYRQSLGQGLEFLIYFQGNSAPDKSGLPSDRFSAERTGGSVSTLTIQRTQQEDSAVYLCASSSYGGTEAFFGQGTRLTVV.

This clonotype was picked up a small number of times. CDR3 coding DNA: TGTGCCAGCAGCGTAGCTATTCGTTCGACCTCTGGGGCCAACGTCCTGACTTTC. Its translation: CASSVAIRSTSGANVLTF. The chain carries TRBV9 and TRBJ2-6; D is undetermined. Trimming pared 0 bases from V and 0 bases from J, leaving 13 bases between. Germline assignment: CDR1 SGDLS and CDR2 YYNGEE. This CDR3 comprises 18 residues.

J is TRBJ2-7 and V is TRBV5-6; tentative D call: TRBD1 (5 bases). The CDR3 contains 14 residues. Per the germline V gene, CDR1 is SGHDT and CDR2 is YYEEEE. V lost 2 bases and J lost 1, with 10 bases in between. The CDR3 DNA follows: TGTGCCAGCAGCTTAAAGGGGCTTTCCTACGAGCAGTACGTC. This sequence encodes CASSLKGLSYEQYV.

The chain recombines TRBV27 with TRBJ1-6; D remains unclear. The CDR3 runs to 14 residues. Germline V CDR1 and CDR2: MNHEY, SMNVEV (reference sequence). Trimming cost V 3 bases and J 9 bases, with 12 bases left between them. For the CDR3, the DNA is TGTGCCAGCAGTTTGGTCGGAAGGACTTCACCCCTCCACTTT. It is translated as CASSLVGRTSPLHF.

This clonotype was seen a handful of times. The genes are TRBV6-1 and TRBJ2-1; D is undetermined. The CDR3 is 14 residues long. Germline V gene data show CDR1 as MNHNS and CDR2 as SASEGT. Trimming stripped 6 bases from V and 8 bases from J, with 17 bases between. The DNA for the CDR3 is TGTGCCAGCAGGCCCTACTTATTCCCCGATGAGCAGTTCTTC. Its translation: CASRPYLFPDEQFF.

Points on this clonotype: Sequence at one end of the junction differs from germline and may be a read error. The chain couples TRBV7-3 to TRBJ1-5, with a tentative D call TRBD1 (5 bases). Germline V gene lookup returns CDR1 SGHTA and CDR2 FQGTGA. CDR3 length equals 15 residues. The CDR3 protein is CVSSLTGDSNQPQHF. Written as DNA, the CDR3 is TGTGTCAGCAGCCTTACAGGAGATAGCAATCAGCCCCAGCATTTT.

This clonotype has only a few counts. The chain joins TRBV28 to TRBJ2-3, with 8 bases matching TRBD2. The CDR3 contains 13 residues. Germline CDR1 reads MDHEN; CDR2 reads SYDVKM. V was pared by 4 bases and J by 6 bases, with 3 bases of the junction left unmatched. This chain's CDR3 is CASSWTSLDTQYF. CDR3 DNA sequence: TGTGCCAGCAGTTGGACTAGCTTGGATACGCAGTATTTT.

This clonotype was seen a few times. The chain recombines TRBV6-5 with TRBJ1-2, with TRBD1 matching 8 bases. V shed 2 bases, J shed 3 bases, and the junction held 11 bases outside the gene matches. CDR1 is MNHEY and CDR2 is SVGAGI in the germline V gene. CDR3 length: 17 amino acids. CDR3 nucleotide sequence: TGTGCCAGCAGTTACGGGTGGACAGGGTCTTCCCACTATGGCTACACCTTC. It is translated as CASSYGWTGSSHYGYTF.

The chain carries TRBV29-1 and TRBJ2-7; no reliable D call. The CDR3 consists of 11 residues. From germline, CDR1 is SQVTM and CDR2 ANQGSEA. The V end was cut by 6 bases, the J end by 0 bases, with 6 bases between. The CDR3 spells CSVGDSYEQYF. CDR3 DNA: TGCAGCGTCGGCGACTCCTACGAGCAGTACTTC.

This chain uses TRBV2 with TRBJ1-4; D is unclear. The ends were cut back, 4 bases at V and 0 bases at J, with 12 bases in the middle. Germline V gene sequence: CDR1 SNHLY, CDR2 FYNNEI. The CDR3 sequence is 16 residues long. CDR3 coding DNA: TGTGCCAGCAGTGGGACCCGAGATGCAACTAATGAAAAACTGTTTTTT. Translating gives CASSGTRDATNEKLFF.

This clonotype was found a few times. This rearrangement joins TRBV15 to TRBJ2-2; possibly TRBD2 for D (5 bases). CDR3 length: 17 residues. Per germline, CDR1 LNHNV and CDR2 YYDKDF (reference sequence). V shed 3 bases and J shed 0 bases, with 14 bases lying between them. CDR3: CATSSSGRVPNTGELFF. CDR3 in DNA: TGTGCCACCAGCAGTTCTGGGAGAGTCCCGAACACCGGGGAGCTGTTTTTT.

The CDR3: CASSQGTRRSGYTEAFF. CDR3 nucleotide sequence: TGTGCCAGCAGTCAGGGAACTAGGCGTTCGGGGTACACTGAAGCTTTCTTT. The genes are TRBV28 and TRBJ1-1; D possibly corresponds to TRBD1 (5 bases). Germline CDR1 reads MDHEN; CDR2 reads SYDVKM. This CDR3 has 17 amino acids. The ends were cut back, 5 bases at V and 3 bases at J, with 22 bases in the middle.